The sequence of this T cell receptor beta chain was determined in a study of T cells in Graves' hyperthyroidism and ophthalmopathy. Broader study findings: Researchers found most expanded thyroid clonotypes above 0.001 in blood as well.

Notes on this clonotype: The antigen is unknown.

Template material for amplifying TCR beta CDR3 regions consisted of RNA transcripts. An initial round of RT-PCR targeting the TCR CDR3 relied on the HTBI primer set. MiXCR, run by TCRdb on the multiplex PCR reads, gives a single entry per CDR3 protein. The data show about 600,000 distinct CDR3 sequences, with 13% to 15% seen just once and 6.5% to 9% held by the top ten. The authors obtained PBMCs from around 10 ml of fresh peripheral blood. Trimming cost V 5 bases and J 5 bases, with 16 bases left between them. The CDR3 covers 14 residues. CDR1 and CDR2 from the germline V gene are KGHSH and LQKENI. The sequencing sample was made of blood. V and J are TRBV18 and TRBJ2-7; D may match TRBD1 or TRBD2 (5 bases each). The TCR originated in a woman in her late teens or twenties with Graves' ophthalmopathy. CDR3 in DNA: TGTGCCAGCTCAACAACCCCCAGGGAGAACGAGCAGTACTTC. Amino acid sequence: CASSTTPRENEQYF. The complete variable domain, with remaining parts taken from reference TRBV18 and TRBJ2-7, reads NAGVMQNPRHLVRRRGQEARLRCSPMKGHSHVYWYRQLPEEGLKFMVYLQKENIIDESGMPKERFSAEFPKEGPSILRIQQVVRGDSAAYFCASSTTPRENEQYFGPGTRLTVT.